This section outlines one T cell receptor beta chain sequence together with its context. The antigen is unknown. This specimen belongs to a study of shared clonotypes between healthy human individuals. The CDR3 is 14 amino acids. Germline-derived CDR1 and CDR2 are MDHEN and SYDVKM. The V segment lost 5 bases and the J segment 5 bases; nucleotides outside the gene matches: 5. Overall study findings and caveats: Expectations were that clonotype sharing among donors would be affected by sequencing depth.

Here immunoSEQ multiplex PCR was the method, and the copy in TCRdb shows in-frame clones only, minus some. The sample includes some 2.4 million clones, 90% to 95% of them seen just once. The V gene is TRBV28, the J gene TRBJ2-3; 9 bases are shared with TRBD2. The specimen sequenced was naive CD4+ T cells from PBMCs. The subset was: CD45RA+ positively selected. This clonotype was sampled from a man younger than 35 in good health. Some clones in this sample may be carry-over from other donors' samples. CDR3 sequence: CASSTLAGLDTQYF. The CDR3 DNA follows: TGTGCCAGCAGTACCCTAGCGGGATTAGATACGCAGTATTTT.